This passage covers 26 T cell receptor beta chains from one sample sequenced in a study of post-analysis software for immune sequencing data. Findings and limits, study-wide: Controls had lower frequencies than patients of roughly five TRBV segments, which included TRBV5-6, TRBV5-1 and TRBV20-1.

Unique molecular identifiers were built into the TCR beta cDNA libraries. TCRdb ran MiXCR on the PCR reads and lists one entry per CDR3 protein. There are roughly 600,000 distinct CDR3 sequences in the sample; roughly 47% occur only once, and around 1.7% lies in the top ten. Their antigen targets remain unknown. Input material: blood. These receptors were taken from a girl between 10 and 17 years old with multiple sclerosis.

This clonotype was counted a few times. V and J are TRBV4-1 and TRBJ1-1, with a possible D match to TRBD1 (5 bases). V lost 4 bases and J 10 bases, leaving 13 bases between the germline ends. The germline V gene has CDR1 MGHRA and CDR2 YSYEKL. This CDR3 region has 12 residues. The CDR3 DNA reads TGCGCCAGCAGCCTTGGGACGTCCAGAGCTTTCTTT. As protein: CASSLGTSRAFF.

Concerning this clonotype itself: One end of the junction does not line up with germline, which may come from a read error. CDR3 DNA sequence: TGTGCCGGCAGTTTAGACAGGGTTTCCAATGAGCAGTTCTTC. It codes for CAGSLDRVSNEQFF. The chain couples TRBV12-3 or TRBV12-4 to TRBJ2-1; 7 nucleotides align to TRBD1. CDR3 length: 14 residues.

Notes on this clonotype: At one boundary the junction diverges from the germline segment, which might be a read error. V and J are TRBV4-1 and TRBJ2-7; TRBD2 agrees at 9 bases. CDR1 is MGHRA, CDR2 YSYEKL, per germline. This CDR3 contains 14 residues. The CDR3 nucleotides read TGCGCCAGCCGCCAGGGCGGGGGGGCCTACGAGCAGTACTTC. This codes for CASRQGGGAYEQYF.

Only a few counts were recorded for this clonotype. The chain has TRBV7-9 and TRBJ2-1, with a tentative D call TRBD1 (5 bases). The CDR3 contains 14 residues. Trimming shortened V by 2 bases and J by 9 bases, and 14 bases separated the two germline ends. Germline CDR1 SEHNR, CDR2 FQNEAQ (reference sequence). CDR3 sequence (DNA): TGTGCCAGCAGCTTATTCCGGACAAGGAGTGAGCAGTTCTTC. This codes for CASSLFRTRSEQFF.

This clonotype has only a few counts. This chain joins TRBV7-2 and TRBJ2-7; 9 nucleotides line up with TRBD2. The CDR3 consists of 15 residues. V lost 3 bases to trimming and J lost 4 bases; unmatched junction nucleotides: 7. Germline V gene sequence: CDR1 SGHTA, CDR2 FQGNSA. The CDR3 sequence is CASSFGLATEYEQYF. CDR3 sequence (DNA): TGTGCCAGCAGCTTTGGACTAGCGACCGAGTACGAGCAGTACTTC.

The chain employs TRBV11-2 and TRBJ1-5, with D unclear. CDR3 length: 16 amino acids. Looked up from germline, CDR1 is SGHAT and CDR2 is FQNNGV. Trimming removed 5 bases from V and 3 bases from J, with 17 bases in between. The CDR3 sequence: CASSPEASAINQPQHF. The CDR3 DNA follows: TGTGCCAGCAGCCCAGAAGCGTCAGCGATCAATCAGCCCCAGCATTTT.

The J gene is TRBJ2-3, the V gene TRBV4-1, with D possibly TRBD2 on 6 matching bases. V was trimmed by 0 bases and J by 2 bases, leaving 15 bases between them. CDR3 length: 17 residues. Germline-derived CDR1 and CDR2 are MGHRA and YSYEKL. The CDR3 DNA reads TGCGCCAGCAGCCAAGAATTGGGAGGAACCAACACAGATACGCAGTATTTT. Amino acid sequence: CASSQELGGTNTDTQYF.

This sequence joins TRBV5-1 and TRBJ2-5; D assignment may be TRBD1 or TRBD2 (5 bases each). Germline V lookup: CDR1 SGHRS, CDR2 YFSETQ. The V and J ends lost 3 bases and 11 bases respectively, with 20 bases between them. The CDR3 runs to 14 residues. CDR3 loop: CASSWGLLRHEQYF. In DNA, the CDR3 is TGCGCCAGCAGCTGGGGGTTGCTTAGGCATGAGCAGTACTTC.

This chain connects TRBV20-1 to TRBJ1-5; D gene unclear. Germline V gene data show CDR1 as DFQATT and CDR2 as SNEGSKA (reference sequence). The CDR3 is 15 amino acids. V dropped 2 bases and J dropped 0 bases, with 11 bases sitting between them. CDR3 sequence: CSARIPGDSNQPQHF. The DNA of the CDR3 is TGCAGTGCTAGAATCCCAGGAGATAGCAATCAGCCCCAGCATTTT.

The CDR3 sequence: CATTPSEGLAHTQYF. CDR3 DNA sequence: TGTGCCACCACCCCGAGTGAGGGACTCGCGCATACGCAGTATTTT. The rearrangement uses TRBV15 and TRBJ2-3; the D gene is possibly TRBD2 (6 bases). This CDR3 comprises 15 residues. V shed 7 bases and J shed 7 bases, with 21 bases lying between them. Germline V lookup: CDR1 LNHNV, CDR2 YYDKDF (reference sequence).

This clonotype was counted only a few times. CDR3 coding DNA: TGTGCCAGCAGCTTATATCCGAAACTCTATGGCTACACCTTC. Protein product: CASSLYPKLYGYTF. The chain employs TRBV7-2 and TRBJ1-2; no reliable D call. V lost 2 bases to trimming and J lost 4 bases, with 11 bases between them. Germline CDR1 is SGHTA and CDR2 is FQGNSA. The CDR3 spans 14 residues.

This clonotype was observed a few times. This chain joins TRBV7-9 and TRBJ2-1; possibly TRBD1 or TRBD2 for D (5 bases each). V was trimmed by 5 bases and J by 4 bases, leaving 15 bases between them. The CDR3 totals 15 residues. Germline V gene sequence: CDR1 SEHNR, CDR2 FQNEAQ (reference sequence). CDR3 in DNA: TGTGCCAGCAGCCCTGAGGGGCAGGGTTACAATGAGCAGTTCTTC. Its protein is CASSPEGQGYNEQFF.

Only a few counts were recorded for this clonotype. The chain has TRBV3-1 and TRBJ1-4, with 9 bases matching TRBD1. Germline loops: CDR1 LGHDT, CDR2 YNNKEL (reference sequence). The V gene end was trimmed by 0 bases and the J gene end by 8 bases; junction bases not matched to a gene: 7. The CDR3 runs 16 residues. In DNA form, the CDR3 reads TGTGCCAGCAGCCAAGAAACAGGGGGCGCGTACGAAAAACTGTTTTTT. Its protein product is CASSQETGGAYEKLFF.

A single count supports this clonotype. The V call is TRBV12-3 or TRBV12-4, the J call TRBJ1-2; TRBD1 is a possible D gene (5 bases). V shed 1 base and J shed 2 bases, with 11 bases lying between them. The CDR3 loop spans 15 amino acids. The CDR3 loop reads CASSLEGTGNYGYTF. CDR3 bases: TGTGCCAGCAGTTTAGAGGGGACGGGGAACTATGGCTACACCTTC.

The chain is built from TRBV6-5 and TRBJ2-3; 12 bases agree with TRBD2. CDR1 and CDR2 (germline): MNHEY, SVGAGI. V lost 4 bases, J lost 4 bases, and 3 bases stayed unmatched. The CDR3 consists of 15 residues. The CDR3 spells CASSFLAGGPDTQYF. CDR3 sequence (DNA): TGTGCCAGCAGTTTTCTAGCGGGGGGGCCAGATACGCAGTATTTT.

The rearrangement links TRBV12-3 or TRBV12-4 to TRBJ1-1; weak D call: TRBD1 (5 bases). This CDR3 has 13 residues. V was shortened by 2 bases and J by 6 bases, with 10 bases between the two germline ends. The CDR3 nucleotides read TGTGCCAGCAGTTTATGGAGGGACGCTGAAGCTTTCTTT. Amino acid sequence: CASSLWRDAEAFF.

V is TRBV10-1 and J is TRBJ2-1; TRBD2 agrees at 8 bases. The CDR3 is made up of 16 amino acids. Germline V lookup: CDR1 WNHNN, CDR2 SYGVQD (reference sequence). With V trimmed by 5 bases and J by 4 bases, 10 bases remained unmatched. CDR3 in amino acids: CASSPISGETYNEQFF. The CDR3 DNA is TGCGCCAGCAGTCCGATTAGCGGGGAGACATACAATGAGCAGTTCTTC.

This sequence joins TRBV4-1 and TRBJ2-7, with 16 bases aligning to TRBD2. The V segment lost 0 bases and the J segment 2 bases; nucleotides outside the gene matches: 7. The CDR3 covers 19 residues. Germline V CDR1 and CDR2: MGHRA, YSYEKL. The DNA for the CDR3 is TGCGCCAGCAGCCAAGATCTTCTTGGGACTAGCGGGGGGGCCTACGAGCAGTACTTC. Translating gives CASSQDLLGTSGGAYEQYF.

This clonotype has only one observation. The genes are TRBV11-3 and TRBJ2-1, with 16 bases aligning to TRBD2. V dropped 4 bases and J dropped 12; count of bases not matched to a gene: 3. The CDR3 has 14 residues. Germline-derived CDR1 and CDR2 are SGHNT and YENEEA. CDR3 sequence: CASSSGLAGGRQFF. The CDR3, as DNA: TGTGCCAGCAGCTCGGGACTAGCGGGAGGGCGGCAGTTCTTC.

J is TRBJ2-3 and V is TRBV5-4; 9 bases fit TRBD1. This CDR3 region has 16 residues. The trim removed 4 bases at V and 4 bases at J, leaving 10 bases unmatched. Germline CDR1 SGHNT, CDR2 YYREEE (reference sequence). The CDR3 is CASSQIERDRADTQYF. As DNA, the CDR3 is TGTGCCAGCAGCCAAATTGAGCGGGACAGGGCAGATACGCAGTATTTT. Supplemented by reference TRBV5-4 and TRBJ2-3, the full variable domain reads ETGVTQSPTHLIKTRGQQVTLRCSSQSGHNTVSWYQQALGQGPQFIFQYYREEENGRGNFPPRFSGLQFPNYSSELNVNALELDDSALYLCASSQIERDRADTQYFGPGTRLTVL.

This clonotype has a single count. The CDR3 DNA is TGTGCCAGCACGCCCGGGACAGGGTTCCCGGAGCAGTACTTC. As protein: CASTPGTGFPEQYF. The chain combines TRBV12-3 or TRBV12-4 with TRBJ2-7; the match to TRBD1 covers 9 bases. There are 14 residues in the CDR3. Unmatched junction bases numbered 11, after V lost 7 bases and J lost 7 bases.

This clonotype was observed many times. This chain's CDR3 is CASSYGGEQFF. The CDR3 DNA reads TGTGCCAGCAGTTATGGGGGTGAGCAGTTCTTC. V gene TRBV12-3 or TRBV12-4 combines with J gene TRBJ2-1; the D gene could be TRBD1 or TRBD2 (5 bases each). The germline V and J ends were trimmed by 4 bases and 9 bases, with 7 bases remaining between them. This CDR3 comprises 11 residues.

This CDR3 is CSAGTSGQYF. Here the CDR3 DNA reads TGCAGCGCAGGGACATCGGGACAGTACTTC. V and J are TRBV29-1 and TRBJ2-5; perhaps TRBD1 as D (6 bases). The CDR3 extends over 10 amino acids. Germline CDR1 and CDR2: SQVTM and ANQGSEA. The V end lost 7 bases, the J end lost 11 bases, and 14 bases lay between the germline ends.

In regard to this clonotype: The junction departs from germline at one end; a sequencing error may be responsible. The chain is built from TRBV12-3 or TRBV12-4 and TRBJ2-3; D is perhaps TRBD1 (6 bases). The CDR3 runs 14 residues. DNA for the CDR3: TGTGCCAGCAGTTCCAGGGGTAGCACAGATGCGCAGTATTTT. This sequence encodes CASSSRGSTDAQYF.

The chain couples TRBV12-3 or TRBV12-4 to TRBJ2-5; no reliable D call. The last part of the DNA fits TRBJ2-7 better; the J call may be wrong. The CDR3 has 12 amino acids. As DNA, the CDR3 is TGTGCCAGCAGCAGACACCTCTACGAGCAGTACTTC. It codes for CASSRHLYEQYF.

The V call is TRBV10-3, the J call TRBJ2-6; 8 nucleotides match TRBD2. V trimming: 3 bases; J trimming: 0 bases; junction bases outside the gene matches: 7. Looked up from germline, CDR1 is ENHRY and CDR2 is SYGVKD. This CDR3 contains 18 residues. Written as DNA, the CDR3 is TGTGCCATCAGTGACAGGCTAGCGGGCAGCTCTGGGGCCAACGTCCTGACTTTC. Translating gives CAISDRLAGSSGANVLTF.